These 22 T cell receptor beta chains share one sample of origin, sequenced in a study of blood T cell repertoires in COVID-19. Repertoires were generated with immunoSEQ multiplex PCR, while TCRdb's copy carries only in-frame clones and drops some. The repertoire has under 250,000 clones, about nine tenths of them found once; the top ten carry around 2.9%. The sample comprised peripheral blood. Every receptor here comes from a woman aged 55-69 years with acute or convalescent COVID-19.

The CDR3 DNA sequence: TGTGCCAGCAGTGTCTCGGACAGGGAGATTTCACCCCTCCACTTT. Protein product: CASSVSDREISPLHF. The rearrangement uses TRBV2 and TRBJ1-6; 8 nucleotides match TRBD1. Germline V CDR1 and CDR2: SNHLY, FYNNEI. CDR3 length: 15 amino acids. Trimming took 4 bases from V and 9 from J; bases not matched to a gene: 8.

This chain connects TRBV18 to TRBJ1-4; 8 bases are a match to TRBD1. J lost 3 bases, V lost 3 bases, and 9 bases had no gene match. The CDR3 totals 17 residues. Germline CDR1 KGHSH, CDR2 LQKENI. The CDR3 sequence: CASSPGQGGRANEKLFF. CDR3 DNA sequence: TGTGCCAGCTCACCCGGACAGGGAGGTCGAGCTAATGAAAAACTGTTTTTT.

This clone has a single count. The CDR3: CASSEGGAGANVLTF. For the CDR3, the DNA is TGTGCCAGCAGTGAAGGGGGGGCTGGGGCCAACGTCCTGACTTTC. The chain combines TRBV2 with TRBJ2-6; perhaps TRBD2 as D (6 bases). Germline CDR1 reads SNHLY; CDR2 reads FYNNEI. Trimming cost V 1 base and J 2 bases, with 6 bases left between them. The CDR3 is 15 residues long.

For the CDR3, the DNA is TGTGCCAGCAGCCCCGGGGGGAGGCACACTGAAGCTTTCTTT. Encoded protein: CASSPGGRHTEAFF. The chain employs TRBV5-4 and TRBJ1-1, with a weak D call TRBD1 (5 bases). Germline CDR1 SGHNT, CDR2 YYREEE (reference sequence). The ends were cut back, 4 bases at V and 3 bases at J, with 13 bases in the middle. The CDR3 is 14 amino acids.

This chain connects TRBV4-3 to TRBJ2-1; TRBD2 matches 7 bases. CDR1 LGHNA and CDR2 YSLEER come from the germline V gene. This CDR3 spans 20 amino acids. Trimming removed 0 bases from V and 1 base from J; junction bases left unmatched: 15. CDR3: CASSQEFRRSGNPSYNEQFF. In DNA form, the CDR3 reads TGCGCCAGCAGCCAAGAGTTCCGGCGGAGCGGGAACCCTTCCTACAATGAGCAGTTCTTC.

This clone was found once. The J gene is TRBJ1-2, the V gene TRBV30; possibly TRBD1 for D (5 bases). Trimming shortened V by 2 bases and J by 4 bases, and 14 bases separated the two germline ends. The CDR3 totals 14 residues. Germline V CDR1 and CDR2: GTSNPN, SVGIG (reference sequence). CDR3 DNA sequence: TGTGCCTGGAGTCCGACAGCCAAATCCTATGGCTACACCTTC. Translation gives CAWSPTAKSYGYTF.

This clone was seen a single time. J is TRBJ2-2 and V is TRBV6-5, with D possibly TRBD2 on 6 matching bases. V was shortened by 7 bases and J by 3 bases, with 15 bases between the two germline ends. Germline CDR1 and CDR2: MNHEY and SVGAGI. There are 15 residues in the CDR3. CDR3 in amino acids: CASISGGSDTGELFF. The CDR3 DNA is TGTGCCAGCATCTCTGGGGGGTCGGACACCGGGGAGCTGTTTTTT.

The chain joins TRBV4-2 to TRBJ2-1; 9 bases are a match to TRBD2. J lost 7 bases, V lost 5 bases, and 12 bases had no gene match. The CDR3 length is 16 residues. CDR1 is LGHNA and CDR2 is YNFKEQ in the germline V gene. The CDR3 DNA reads as TGTGCCAGCAGCAAGTCGACTAGCGGTGAGAGGAATGAGCAGTTCTTC. Its translation: CASSKSTSGERNEQFF.

The rearrangement uses TRBV5-1 and TRBJ2-2, with TRBD2 matching 7 bases. V lost 7 bases, J lost 4 bases, and 7 bases stayed unmatched. Germline V gene lookup returns CDR1 SGHRS and CDR2 YFSETQ. This CDR3 has 14 residues. CDR3 sequence reads: CASGRAGSTGELFF. The DNA of the CDR3 is TGCGCCAGCGGGAGGGCAGGGTCCACCGGGGAGCTGTTTTTT. Drawing the rest from reference TRBV5-1 and TRBJ2-2, the complete variable domain is KAGVTQTPRYLIKTRGQQVTLSCSPISGHRSVSWYQQTPGQGLQFLFEYFSETQRNKGNFPGRFSGRQFSNSRSEMNVSTLELGDSALYLCASGRAGSTGELFFGEGSRLTVL.

This chain joins TRBV18 and TRBJ1-1; the D gene is possibly TRBD1 (6 bases). There are 14 residues in the CDR3. Germline lookup yields CDR1 KGHSH and CDR2 LQKENI. The V gene lost 6 bases and the J gene lost 3 bases, with 14 bases spanning the gap. The CDR3 sequence is CASSLRGSDTEAFF. The CDR3 DNA follows: TGTGCCAGCTCCCTCAGGGGTTCGGACACTGAAGCTTTCTTT.

The DNA for the CDR3 is TGTGCCAGCAGCGCCACTGGACAAAATCAGCCCCAGCATTTT. Translating it yields CASSATGQNQPQHF. V and J are TRBV9 and TRBJ1-5, with a possible D match to TRBD1 (5 bases). Germline loops: CDR1 SGDLS, CDR2 YYNGEE. V was cut by 3 bases and J by 4 bases, with 11 bases left in between. The length of the CDR3 is 14 residues.

This chain links TRBV29-1 with TRBJ1-4; no clear D gene. CDR3 size: 11 residues. Between the trimmed V and J ends, which lost 7 bases and 6 bases, there was a span of 9 bases. Germline CDR1 reads SQVTM; CDR2 reads ANQGSEA. The CDR3: CSAIKHEKLFF. CDR3 sequence (DNA): TGCAGCGCTATCAAGCATGAAAAACTGTTTTTT.

CDR3 nucleotides: TGTGCCAGTAGCCACCCGGGGACAGGGTCCCTCTACGAGCAGTACTTC. Its protein is CASSHPGTGSLYEQYF. The chain carries TRBV19 and TRBJ2-7; 9 nucleotides align to TRBD1. V was pared by 6 bases and J by 3 bases, with 12 bases of the junction left unmatched. The germline V gene has CDR1 LNHDA and CDR2 SQIVND (reference sequence). This CDR3 is 16 amino acids long.

This clone was found a few times. The chain carries TRBV30 and TRBJ2-3; tentative D call: TRBD2 (6 bases). Trimming removed 3 bases at V and 3 bases at J, with 16 bases between. The CDR3 sequence is 15 residues long. The germline V gene encodes CDR1 GTSNPN and CDR2 SVGIG (reference sequence). DNA of the CDR3: TGTGCCTGGAGCGGGAGTGGAAAGTGGACAGATACGCAGTATTTT. Its protein is CAWSGSGKWTDTQYF.

This clone appeared a single time. The sample holds other DNA sequences that translate to the same CDR3. The chain links TRBV19 to TRBJ2-7; D not resolved. V was cut by 3 bases and J by 2 bases, with 8 bases left in between. Germline CDR1 and CDR2: LNHDA and SQIVND (reference sequence). The CDR3 is made up of 13 amino acids. CDR3: CASSIGPPYEQYF. The CDR3 coding sequence is TGTGCCAGTAGTATTGGGCCCCCCTACGAGCAGTACTTC.

V gene TRBV2 combines with J gene TRBJ2-2; TRBD2 agrees at 8 bases. Trimming took 8 bases from V and 5 from J; bases not matched to a gene: 13. In germline, CDR1 is SNHLY, CDR2 FYNNEI. The CDR3 consists of 16 residues. CDR3 sequence (DNA): TGTGCCAGCCGGGGGGGGCCCCCCCTGGGGACCGGGGAGCTGTTTTTT. It yields the protein CASRGGPPLGTGELFF.

V and J are TRBV7-7 and TRBJ1-1; D is uncertain. The CDR3 loop spans 15 amino acids. Germline V CDR1 and CDR2: SSHAT, FNYEAQ (reference sequence). Trimming stripped 5 bases from V and 0 bases from J, with 13 bases between. The CDR3 DNA reads as TGTGCCAGCAGCCCCCTTGGCAGGCTGAACACTGAAGCTTTCTTT. This codes for CASSPLGRLNTEAFF.

This chain connects TRBV27 to TRBJ2-1; a possible D gene is TRBD1 (5 bases). Germline assignment: CDR1 MNHEY and CDR2 SMNVEV (reference sequence). V was cut by 1 base and J by 10 bases, with 17 bases left in between. The CDR3 has 15 residues. CDR3 in amino acids: CASSLFPPDSREQFF. CDR3 coding DNA: TGTGCCAGCAGTTTATTCCCCCCCGACAGTAGAGAGCAGTTCTTC.

Details on this clone: A read error may account for a junction end that differs from germline. The V call is TRBV2, the J call TRBJ1-2; 8 bases align to TRBD1. This CDR3 has 12 amino acids. Per the germline V gene, CDR1 is SNHLY and CDR2 is FYNNEI. The CDR3 bases are TGTGCCAGCAGTTCGTTGGGGCAGGGGGCCAACTTC. Protein sequence: CASSSLGQGANF.

The V call is TRBV5-3, the J call TRBJ1-1, with TRBD1 matching over 7 bases. TRBV5-3 carries the ORF label, with uncertain function. The CDR3 spans 15 residues. Trimming removed 0 bases from V and 1 base from J; junction bases left unmatched: 3. The CDR3 coding sequence is TGTGCCAGAAGCTTGGGACAGGGAGCGAACACTGAAGCTTTCTTT. Its protein product is CARSLGQGANTEAFF.

This chain uses TRBV27 with TRBJ2-7, with 7 bases fitting TRBD1. V lost 3 bases, J lost 6 bases, and 5 bases stayed unmatched. This CDR3 is 13 amino acids long. Germline CDR1 MNHEY, CDR2 SMNVEV (reference sequence). The CDR3 sequence: CASSFRGYGEQYF. The CDR3 DNA is TGTGCCAGCAGTTTCAGGGGGTACGGCGAGCAGTACTTC.

The chain combines TRBV5-3 with TRBJ2-3; 15 positions match TRBD2. TRBV5-3 is an open reading frame whose function is uncertain. V shed 5 bases, J shed 4 bases, and the junction held 5 bases outside the gene matches. The CDR3 totals 16 residues. The CDR3 sequence is CARSGTSGGRADTQYF. CDR3 in DNA: TGTGCCAGAAGTGGGACTAGCGGGGGGAGGGCAGATACGCAGTATTTT.